The clone carrying this T cell receptor (beta chain) was found a few times. Its matching antigen is unknown. This specimen comes from a study of T cell repertoires in cytomegalovirus infection. Looking at the study overall: CMV infection together with matching HLA type was indicated by public TCR beta signatures.

The V end was cut by 0 bases, the J end by 2 bases, with 5 bases between. The CDR3 runs to 13 residues. Germline V gene sequence: CDR1 SGHDN, CDR2 FVKESK. One entry per CDR3 protein, called by TCRdb with MiXCR from the reads. The top ten clones hold about an eighth of a sample with hundreds of thousands of distinct CDR3 sequences, roughly 33% of them seen once. The chain is built from TRBV14 and TRBJ2-7; D ambiguous. The source material was cultured CD8+ T cells from PBMCs, sampled from culture after CMV antigen stimulation. The TCR comes from a human donor in good health (CMV status not recorded). Some clones in this sample may be carry-over from other donors' samples. In DNA form, the CDR3 reads TGTGCCAGCAGCCAAGAAGCCCCCTACGAGCAGTACTTC. Encoded protein: CASSQEAPYEQYF.